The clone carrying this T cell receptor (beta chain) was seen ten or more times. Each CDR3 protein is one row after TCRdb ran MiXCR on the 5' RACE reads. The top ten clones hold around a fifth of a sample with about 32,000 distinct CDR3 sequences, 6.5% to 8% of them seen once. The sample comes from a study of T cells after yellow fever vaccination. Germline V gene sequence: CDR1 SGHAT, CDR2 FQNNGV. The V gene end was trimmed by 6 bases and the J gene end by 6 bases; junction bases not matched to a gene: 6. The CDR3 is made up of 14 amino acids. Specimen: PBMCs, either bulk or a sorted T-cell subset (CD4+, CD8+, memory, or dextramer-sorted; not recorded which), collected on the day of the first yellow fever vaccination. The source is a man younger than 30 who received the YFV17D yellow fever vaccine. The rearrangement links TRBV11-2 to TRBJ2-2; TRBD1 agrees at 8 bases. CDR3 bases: TGTGCCAGCAGGATTCCACAGGGGGCCGGGGAGCTGTTTTTT. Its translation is CASRIPQGAGELFF.